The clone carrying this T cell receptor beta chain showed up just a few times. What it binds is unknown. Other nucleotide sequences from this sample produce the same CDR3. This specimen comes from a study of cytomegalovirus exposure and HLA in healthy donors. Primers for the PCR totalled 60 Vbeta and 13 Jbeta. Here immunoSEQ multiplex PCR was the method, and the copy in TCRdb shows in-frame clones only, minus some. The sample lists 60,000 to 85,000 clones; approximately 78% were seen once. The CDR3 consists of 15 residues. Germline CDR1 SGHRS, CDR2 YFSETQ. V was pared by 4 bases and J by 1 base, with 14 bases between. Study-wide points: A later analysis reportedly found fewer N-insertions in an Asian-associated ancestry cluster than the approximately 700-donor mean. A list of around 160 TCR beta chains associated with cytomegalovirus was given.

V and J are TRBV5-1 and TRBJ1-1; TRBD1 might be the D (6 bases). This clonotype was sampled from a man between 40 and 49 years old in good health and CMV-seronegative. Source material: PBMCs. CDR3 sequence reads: CASSITGLKNTEAFF. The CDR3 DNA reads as TGCGCCAGCAGCATCACAGGGTTGAAGAACACTGAAGCTTTCTTT. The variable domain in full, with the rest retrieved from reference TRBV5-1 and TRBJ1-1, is KAGVTQTPRYLIKTRGQQVTLSCSPISGHRSVSWYQQTPGQGLQFLFEYFSETQRNKGNFPGRFSGRQFSNSRSEMNVSTLELGDSALYLCASSITGLKNTEAFFGQGTRLTVV.